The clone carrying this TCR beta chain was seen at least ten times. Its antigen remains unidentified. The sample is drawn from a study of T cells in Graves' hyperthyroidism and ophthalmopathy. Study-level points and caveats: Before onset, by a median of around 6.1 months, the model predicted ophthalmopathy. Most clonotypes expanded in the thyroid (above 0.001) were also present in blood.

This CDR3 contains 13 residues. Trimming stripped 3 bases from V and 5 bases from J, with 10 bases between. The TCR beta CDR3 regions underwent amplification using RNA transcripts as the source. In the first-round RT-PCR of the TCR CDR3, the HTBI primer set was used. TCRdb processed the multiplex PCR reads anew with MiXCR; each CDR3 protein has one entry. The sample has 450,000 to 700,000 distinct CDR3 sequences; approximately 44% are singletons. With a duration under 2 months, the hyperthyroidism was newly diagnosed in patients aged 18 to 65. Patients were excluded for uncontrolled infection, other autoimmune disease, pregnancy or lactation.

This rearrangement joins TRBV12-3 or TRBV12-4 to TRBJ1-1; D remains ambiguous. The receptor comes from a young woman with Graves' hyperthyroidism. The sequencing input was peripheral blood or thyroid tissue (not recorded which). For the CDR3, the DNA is TGTGCCAGCAGTTTTTTAGTTGGAACTGAAGCTTTCTTT. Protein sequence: CASSFLVGTEAFF.